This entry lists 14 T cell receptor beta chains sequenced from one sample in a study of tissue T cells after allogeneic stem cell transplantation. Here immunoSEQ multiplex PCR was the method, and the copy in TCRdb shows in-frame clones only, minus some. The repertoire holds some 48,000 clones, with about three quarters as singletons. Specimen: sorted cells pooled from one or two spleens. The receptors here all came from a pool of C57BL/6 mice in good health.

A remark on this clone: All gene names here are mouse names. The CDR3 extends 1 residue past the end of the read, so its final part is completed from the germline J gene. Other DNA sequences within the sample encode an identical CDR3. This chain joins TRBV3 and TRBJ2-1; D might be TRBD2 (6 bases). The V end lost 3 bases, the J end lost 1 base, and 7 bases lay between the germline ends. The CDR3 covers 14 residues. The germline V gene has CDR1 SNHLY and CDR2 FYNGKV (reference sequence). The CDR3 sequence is CASSLTGNYAEQFF. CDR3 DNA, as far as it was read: TGTGCCAGCAGCTTGACTGGAAACTATGCTGAGCAGTTC.

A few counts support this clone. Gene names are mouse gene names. The CDR3 DNA, read in part, is TGCACCTGCAGTGCAGGTTATAACAACCAGGCTCCGCTT. This sequence encodes CTCSAGYNNQAPL. In full, the CDR3 is CTCSAGYNNQAPLF. The chain links TRBV1 to TRBJ1-5; D gene uncertain. The missing CDR3 end, 1 residue past where the read stops, is filled in from the germline J gene. V gave up 1 base and J gave up 0 bases, with 4 bases separating them. CDR1 NSQYPW and CDR2 LRSPGD come from the germline V gene (reference sequence). The CDR3 sequence is 14 residues long.

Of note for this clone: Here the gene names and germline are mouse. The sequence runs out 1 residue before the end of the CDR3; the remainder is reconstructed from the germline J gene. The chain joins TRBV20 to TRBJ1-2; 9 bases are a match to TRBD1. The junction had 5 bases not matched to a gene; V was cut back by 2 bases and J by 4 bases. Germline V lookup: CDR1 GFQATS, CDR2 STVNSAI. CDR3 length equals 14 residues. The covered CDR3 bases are TGTGGTGCTAGGAGGGAGACAGGGGGCTCCGACTACACC. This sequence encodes CGARRETGGSDYT. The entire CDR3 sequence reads CGARRETGGSDYTF.

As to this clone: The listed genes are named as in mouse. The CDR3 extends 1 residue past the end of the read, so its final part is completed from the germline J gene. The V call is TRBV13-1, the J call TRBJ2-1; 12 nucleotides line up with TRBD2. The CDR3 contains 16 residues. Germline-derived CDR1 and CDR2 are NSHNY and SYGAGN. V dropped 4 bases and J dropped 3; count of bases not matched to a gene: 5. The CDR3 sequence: CASSPDWGGFYAEQFF. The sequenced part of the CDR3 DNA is TGTGCCAGCAGTCCTGACTGGGGGGGCTTCTATGCTGAGCAGTTC.

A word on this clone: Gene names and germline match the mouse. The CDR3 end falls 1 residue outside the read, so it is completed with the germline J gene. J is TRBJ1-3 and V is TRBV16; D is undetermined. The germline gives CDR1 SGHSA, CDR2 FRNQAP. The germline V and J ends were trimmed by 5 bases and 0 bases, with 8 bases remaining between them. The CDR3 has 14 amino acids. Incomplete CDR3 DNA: TGTGCAAGCAGCCCCCCAAATTCTGGAAATACGCTCTAT. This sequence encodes CASSPPNSGNTLY. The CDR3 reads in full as CASSPPNSGNTLYF.

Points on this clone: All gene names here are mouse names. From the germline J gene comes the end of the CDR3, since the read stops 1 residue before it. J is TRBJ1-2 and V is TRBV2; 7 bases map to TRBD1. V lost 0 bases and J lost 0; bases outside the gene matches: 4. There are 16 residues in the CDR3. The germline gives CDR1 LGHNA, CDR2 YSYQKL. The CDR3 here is CASSQDGDSANSDYTF. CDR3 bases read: TGTGCCAGCAGCCAAGATGGGGACAGTGCAAACTCCGACTACACC.

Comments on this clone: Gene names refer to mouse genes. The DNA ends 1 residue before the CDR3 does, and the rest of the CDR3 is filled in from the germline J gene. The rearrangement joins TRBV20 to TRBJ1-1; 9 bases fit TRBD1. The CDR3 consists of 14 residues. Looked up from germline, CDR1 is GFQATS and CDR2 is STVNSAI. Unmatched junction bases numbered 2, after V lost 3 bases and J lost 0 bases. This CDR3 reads CGASRDRANTEVFF. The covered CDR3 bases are TGTGGTGCTAGCCGGGACAGGGCAAACACAGAAGTCTTC.

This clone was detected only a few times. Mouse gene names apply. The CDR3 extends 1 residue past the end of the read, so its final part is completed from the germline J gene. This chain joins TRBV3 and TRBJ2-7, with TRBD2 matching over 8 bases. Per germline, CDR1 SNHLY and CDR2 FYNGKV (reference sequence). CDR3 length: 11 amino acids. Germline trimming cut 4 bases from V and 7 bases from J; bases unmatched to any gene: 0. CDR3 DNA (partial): TGTGCCAGCAGCTCTGGGGGGGAACAGTAC. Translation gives CASSSGGEQY. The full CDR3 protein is CASSSGGEQYF.

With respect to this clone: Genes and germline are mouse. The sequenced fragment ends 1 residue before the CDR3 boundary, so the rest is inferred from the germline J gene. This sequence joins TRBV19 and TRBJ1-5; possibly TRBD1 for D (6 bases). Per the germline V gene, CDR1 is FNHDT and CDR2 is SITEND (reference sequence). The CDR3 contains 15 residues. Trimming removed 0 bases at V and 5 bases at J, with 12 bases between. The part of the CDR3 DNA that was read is TGTGCCAGCAGTATAGCGAGGGGGGGGGACCAGGCTCCGCTT. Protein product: CASSIARGGDQAPL. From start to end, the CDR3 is CASSIARGGDQAPLF. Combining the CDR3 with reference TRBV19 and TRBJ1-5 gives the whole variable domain GGIITQTPKFLIGQEGQKLTLKCQQNFNHDTMYWYRQDSGKGLRLIYYSITENDLQKGDLSEGYDASREKKSSFSLTVTSAQKNEMAVFLCASSIARGGDQAPLFGEGTRLSVL.

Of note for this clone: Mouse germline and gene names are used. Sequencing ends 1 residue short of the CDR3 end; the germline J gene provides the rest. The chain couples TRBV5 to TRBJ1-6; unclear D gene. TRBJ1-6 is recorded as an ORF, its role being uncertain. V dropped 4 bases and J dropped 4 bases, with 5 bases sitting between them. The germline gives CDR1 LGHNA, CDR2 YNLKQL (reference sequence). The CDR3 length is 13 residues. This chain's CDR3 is CASSPTYNSPLYF. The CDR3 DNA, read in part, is TGTGCCAGCAGCCCCACATATAATTCGCCCCTCTAC.

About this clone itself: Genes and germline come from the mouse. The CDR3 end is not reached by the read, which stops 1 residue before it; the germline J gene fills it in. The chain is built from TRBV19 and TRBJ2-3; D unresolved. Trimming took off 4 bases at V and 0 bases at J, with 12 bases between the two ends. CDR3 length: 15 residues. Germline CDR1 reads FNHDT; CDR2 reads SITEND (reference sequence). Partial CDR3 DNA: TGTGCCAGCAGTCCCCCTAGGGCTAGTGCAGAAACGCTGTAT. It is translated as CASSPPRASAETLY. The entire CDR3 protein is CASSPPRASAETLYF.

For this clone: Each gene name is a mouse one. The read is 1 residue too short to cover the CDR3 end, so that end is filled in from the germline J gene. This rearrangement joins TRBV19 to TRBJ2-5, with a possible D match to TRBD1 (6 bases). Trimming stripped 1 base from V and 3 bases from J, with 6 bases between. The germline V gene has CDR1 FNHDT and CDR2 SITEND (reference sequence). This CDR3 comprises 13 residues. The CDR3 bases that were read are TGTGCCAGCAGTATACAGGGGCAAGACACCCAGTAC. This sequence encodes CASSIQGQDTQY. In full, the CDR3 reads CASSIQGQDTQYF.

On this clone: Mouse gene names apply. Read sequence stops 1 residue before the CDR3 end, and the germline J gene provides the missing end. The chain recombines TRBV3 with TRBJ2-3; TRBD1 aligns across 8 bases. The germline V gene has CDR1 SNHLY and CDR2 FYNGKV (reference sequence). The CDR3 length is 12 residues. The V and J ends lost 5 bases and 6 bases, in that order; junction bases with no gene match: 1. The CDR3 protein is CASSRQGETLYF. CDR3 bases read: TGTGCCAGCAGCCGACAGGGGGAAACGCTGTAT.

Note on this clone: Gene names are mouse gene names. The part of the CDR3 DNA that was read is TGTGCAAGCAGCTTAGACAGGGTAGACACCCAGTAC. It translates to CASSLDRVDTQY. The whole CDR3 protein is CASSLDRVDTQYF. The chain has TRBV16 and TRBJ2-5, with D possibly TRBD1 on 5 matching bases. The CDR3 end is not reached by the read, which stops 1 residue before it; the germline J gene fills it in. This CDR3 is 13 amino acids long. Germline CDR1 and CDR2: SGHSA and FRNQAP. V lost 0 bases, J lost 5 bases, and 6 bases lay in between.